This TCR beta chain appears in the sequencing data of a study of blood T cells in healthy people across ages. Points from the study as a whole: CMV status of donors was unknown, possibly confounding expanded clonotype changes. Diversity estimates drawn from one million T cells were deemed underestimates.

V shed 1 base, J shed 7 bases, and the junction held 5 bases outside the gene matches. Germline CDR1 SGHDT, CDR2 YYEEEE. The CDR3 runs to 15 residues. A remark on this clonotype: Its specificity is not known.

The authors ran a second PCR of 7 to 11 cycles using a sample-barcoded 5' primer and a J-beta primer mix. Via MiXCR, TCRdb re-called the 5' RACE reads, giving one row per CDR3 protein. The repertoire has 1,100,000 or so distinct CDR3 sequences, 45% of them found once; the top ten carry approximately 20%. The chain joins TRBV5-6 to TRBJ2-1, with TRBD2 matching 10 bases. The receptor's source is a woman aged 55-69 years in good health. Sequenced input: blood. CDR3 region: CASSLPGLATNEQFF. The CDR3, as DNA: TGTGCCAGCAGCTTGCCGGGACTAGCGACGAATGAGCAGTTCTTC.